This record concerns one TCR beta chain sequence. This sample is part of a study of OX40 agonist ivuxolimab in advanced cancers. Study details: The drug used for patients, ivuxolimab, was an agonistic anti-OX40 (CD134) antibody.

Blood draws occurred at baseline, cycle 4 day 1, and cycle 7 day 1. Assay used: immunoSEQ multiplex PCR; TCRdb lists only in-frame clones, some missing. This sample has tens of thousands of clones, with roughly 87% found just once. V lost 5 bases, J lost 0 bases, and 18 bases lay in between. Germline CDR1 reads MDHEN; CDR2 reads SYDVKM. The CDR3 covers 17 residues. This chain connects TRBV28 to TRBJ2-3; D is possibly TRBD1 (6 bases). This clonotype originated in an adult with an advanced solid tumor such as melanoma, head and neck, liver or kidney cancer. This specimen was CD4+ or CD8+ T cells sorted from blood, taken in a trial of the OX40 agonist ivuxolimab. Here the CDR3 reads CASSAAQGPISTDTQYF. The CDR3 DNA follows: TGTGCCAGCAGTGCCGCCCAGGGGCCCATTAGCACAGATACGCAGTATTTT. Combining the CDR3 with reference TRBV28 and TRBJ2-3 gives the whole variable domain DVKVTQSSRYLVKRTGEKVFLECVQDMDHENMFWYRQDPGLGLRLIYFSYDVKMKEKGDIPEGYSVSREKKERFSLILESASTNQTSMYLCASSAAQGPISTDTQYFGPGTRLTVL.